This T cell receptor beta chain was obtained from a study of blood T cell repertoires in COVID-19. Participants, 18 to 89 years old, spanned fewer than 25 US areas. Libraries were prepared by immunoSEQ multiplex PCR; TCRdb keeps only in-frame clonotypes and omits some of them. The sample yields 150,000 to 200,000 clones, more than 70% seen once. From germline, CDR1 is LNHDA and CDR2 SQIVND (reference sequence). After removal of 10 bases from V and 3 bases from J, the junction contained 12 bases not matched to a gene. The CDR3 length is 14 residues. The genes are TRBV19 and TRBJ2-7, with TRBD2 identical over 7 bases. Material for sequencing was PBMCs or T cells enriched from blood (not recorded which). The sequence was obtained from a man aged 35 to 55 who had recovered from COVID-19. The CDR3 sequence: CATRGGEGRYEQYF. The CDR3 DNA sequence: TGTGCCACTAGGGGAGGGGAAGGGCGCTACGAGCAGTACTTC.